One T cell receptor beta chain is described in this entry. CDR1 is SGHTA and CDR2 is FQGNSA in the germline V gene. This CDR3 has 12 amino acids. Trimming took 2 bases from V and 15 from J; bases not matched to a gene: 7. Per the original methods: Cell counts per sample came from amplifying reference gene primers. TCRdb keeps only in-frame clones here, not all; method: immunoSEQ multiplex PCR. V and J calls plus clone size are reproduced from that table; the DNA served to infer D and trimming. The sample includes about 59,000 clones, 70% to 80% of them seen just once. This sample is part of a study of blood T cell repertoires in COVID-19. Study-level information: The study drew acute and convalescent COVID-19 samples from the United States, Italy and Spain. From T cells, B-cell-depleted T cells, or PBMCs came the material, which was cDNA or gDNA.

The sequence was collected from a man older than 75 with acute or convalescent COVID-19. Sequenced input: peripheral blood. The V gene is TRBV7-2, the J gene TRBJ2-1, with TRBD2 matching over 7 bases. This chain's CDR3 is CASSLTSGIRFF. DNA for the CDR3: TGTGCCAGCAGCTTAACGAGCGGGATTCGGTTCTTC.